This T cell receptor (beta chain) appears in the sequencing data of a study of T cell repertoires in cytomegalovirus infection. Study-wide results and limits: Cumulative public TCR beta family frequency identified CMV carriers with the relevant HLA.

A single record per CDR3 protein comes from TCRdb applying MiXCR to the reads. The table shows about 270,000 distinct CDR3 sequences, with 22% occurring only once. This clonotype occurred many times. Its target is unknown. The CDR3 is 15 residues long. Trimming removed 1 base at V and 9 bases at J, with 16 bases between. Per germline, CDR1 SGHTA and CDR2 FQGNSA. Sequenced material: cultured PBMCs, taken from culture after CMV antigen stimulation. The sequence was obtained from a human donor in good health (CMV status not recorded). Some clones in this sample may be carry-over from other donors' samples. The rearrangement joins TRBV7-2 to TRBJ2-1, with D possibly matching TRBD1 (6 bases). CDR3 in amino acids: CASSLVVQGTFEQFF. The CDR3, as DNA: TGTGCCAGCAGCTTAGTGGTACAGGGCACTTTTGAGCAGTTCTTC.